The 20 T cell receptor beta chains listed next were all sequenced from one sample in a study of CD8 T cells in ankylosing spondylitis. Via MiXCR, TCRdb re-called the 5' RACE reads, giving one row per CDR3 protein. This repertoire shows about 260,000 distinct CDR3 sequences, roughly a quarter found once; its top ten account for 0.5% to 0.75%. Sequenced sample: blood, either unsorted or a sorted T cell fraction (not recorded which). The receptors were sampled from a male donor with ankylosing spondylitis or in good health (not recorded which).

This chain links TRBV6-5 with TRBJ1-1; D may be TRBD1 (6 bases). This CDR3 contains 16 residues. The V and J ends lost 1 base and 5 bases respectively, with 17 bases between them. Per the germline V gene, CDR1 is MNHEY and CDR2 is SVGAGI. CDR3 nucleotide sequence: TGTGCCAGCAGTTACTTCCCACCGGCCCAGGGGACTGAAGCTTTCTTT. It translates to CASSYFPPAQGTEAFF.

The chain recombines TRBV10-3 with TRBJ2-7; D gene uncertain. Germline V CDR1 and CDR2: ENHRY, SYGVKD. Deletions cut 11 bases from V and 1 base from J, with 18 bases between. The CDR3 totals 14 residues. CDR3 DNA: TGTGCCGTCGGTTCGGTTGGGGATTCCTACGAGCAGTACTTC. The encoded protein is CAVGSVGDSYEQYF.

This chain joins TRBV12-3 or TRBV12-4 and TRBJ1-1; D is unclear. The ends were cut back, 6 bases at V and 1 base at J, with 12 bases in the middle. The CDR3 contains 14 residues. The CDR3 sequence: CASSPVPENTEAFF. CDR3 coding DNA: TGTGCCAGCAGCCCCGTGCCGGAGAACACTGAAGCTTTCTTT.

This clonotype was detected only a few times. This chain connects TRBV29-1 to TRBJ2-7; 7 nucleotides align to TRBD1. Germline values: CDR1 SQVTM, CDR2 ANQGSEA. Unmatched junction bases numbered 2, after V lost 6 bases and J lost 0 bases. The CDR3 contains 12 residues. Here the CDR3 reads CSVGTASYEQYF. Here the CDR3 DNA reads TGCAGCGTAGGGACAGCCTCCTACGAGCAGTACTTC.

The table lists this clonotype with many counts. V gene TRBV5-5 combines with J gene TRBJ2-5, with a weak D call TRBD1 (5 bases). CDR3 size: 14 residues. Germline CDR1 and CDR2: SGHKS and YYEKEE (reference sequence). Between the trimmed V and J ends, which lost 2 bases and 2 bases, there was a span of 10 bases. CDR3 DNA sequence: TGTGCCAGCAGCTTTTCGCACAGGCAAGAGACCCAGTACTTC. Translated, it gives CASSFSHRQETQYF.

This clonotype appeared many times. The CDR3 here is CSARFGRGGSGNEQFF. The CDR3 bases are TGCAGTGCTAGATTCGGGCGAGGGGGCTCAGGGAATGAGCAGTTCTTC. The J gene is TRBJ2-1, the V gene TRBV20-1; 7 nucleotides line up with TRBD1. V lost 2 bases, J lost 7 bases, and 14 bases stayed unmatched. This CDR3 has 16 residues. Germline V CDR1 and CDR2: DFQATT, SNEGSKA (reference sequence).

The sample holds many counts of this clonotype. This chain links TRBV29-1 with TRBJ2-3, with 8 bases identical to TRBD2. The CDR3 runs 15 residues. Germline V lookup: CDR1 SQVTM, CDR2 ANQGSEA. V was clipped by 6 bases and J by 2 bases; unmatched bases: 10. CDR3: CSVRGSGGDTDTQYF. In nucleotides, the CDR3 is TGCAGCGTGCGGGGATCCGGGGGGGACACAGATACGCAGTATTTT.

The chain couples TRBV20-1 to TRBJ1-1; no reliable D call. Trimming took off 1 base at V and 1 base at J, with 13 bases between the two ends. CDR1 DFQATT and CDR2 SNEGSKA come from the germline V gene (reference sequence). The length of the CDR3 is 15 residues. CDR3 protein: CSARGRSRENTEAFF. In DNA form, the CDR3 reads TGCAGTGCTAGAGGTCGAAGCCGGGAGAACACTGAAGCTTTCTTT.

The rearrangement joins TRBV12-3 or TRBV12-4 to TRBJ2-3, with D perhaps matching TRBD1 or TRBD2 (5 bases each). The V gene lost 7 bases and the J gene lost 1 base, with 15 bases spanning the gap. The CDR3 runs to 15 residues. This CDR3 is CASTPLKGRTDTQYF. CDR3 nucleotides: TGTGCCAGCACCCCGCTAAAGGGACGCACAGATACGCAGTATTTT.

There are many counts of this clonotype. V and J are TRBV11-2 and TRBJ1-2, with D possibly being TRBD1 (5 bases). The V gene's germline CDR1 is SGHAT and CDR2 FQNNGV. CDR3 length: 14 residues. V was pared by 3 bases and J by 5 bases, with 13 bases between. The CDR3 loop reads CASSLVGAEYGYTF. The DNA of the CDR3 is TGTGCCAGCAGCTTGGTCGGGGCTGAATATGGCTACACCTTC. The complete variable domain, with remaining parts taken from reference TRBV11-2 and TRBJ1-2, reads EAGVAQSPRYKIIEKRQSVAFWCNPISGHATLYWYQQILGQGPKLLIQFQNNGVVDDSQLPKDRFSAERLKGVDSTLKIQPAKLEDSAVYLCASSLVGAEYGYTFGSGTRLTVV.

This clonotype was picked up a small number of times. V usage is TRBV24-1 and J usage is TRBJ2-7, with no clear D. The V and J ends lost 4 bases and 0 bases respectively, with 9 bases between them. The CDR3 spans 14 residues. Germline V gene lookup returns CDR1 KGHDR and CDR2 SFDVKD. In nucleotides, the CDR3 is TGTGCCACCAGTGAAGGGTCCAGCTCCTACGAGCAGTACTTC. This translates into CATSEGSSSYEQYF.

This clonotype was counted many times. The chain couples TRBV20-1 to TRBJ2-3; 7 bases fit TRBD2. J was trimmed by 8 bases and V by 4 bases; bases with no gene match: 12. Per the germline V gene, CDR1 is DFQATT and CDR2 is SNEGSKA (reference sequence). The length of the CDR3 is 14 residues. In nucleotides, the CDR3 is TGCAGTGCTAAGAACCGGGACGGGAGGAGTACGCAGTATTTT. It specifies CSAKNRDGRSTQYF.

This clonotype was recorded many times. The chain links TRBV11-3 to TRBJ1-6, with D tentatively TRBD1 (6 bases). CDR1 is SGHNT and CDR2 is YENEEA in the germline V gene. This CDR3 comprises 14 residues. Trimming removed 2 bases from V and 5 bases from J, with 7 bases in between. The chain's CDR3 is CASSLQGNNSPLHF. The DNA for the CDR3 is TGTGCCAGCAGCTTACAGGGGAATAATTCACCCCTCCACTTT.

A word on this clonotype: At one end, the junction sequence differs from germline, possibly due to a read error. CDR3 coding DNA: TGCAGTGCTAGTCCCGATTCTGGAAACGCCATATATTTT. As protein: CSASPDSGNAIYF. This chain connects TRBV20-1 to TRBJ1-3; no definite D call. The CDR3 length is 13 residues. Looked up from germline, CDR1 is DFQATT and CDR2 is SNEGSKA (reference sequence).

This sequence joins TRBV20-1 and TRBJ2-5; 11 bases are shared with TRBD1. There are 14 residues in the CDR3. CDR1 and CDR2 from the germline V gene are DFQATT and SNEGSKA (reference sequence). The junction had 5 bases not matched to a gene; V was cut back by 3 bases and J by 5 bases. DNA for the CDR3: TGCAGTGCTAGGGGGACAGGGGGTGATGAGACCCAGTACTTC. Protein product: CSARGTGGDETQYF.

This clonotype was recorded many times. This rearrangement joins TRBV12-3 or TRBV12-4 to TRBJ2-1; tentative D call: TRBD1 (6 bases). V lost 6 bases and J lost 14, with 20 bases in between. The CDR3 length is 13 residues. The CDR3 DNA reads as TGTGCCAGCAGCCCCGGGCGAGGGGACATTAAGTTCTTC. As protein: CASSPGRGDIKFF.

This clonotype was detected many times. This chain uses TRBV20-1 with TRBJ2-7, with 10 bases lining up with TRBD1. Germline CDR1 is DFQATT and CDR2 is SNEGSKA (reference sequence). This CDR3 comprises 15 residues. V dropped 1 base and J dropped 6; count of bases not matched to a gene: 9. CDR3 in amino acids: CSARAPGTGVSEQYF. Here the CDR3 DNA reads TGCAGTGCTAGAGCCCCAGGGACAGGGGTCTCCGAGCAGTACTTC.

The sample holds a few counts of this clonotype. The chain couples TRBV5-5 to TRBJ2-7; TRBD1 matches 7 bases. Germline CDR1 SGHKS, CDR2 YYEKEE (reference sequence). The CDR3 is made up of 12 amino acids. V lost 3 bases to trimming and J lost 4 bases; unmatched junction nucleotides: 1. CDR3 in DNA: TGTGCCAGCAGCTGGGGACAGTACGAGCAGTACTTC. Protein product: CASSWGQYEQYF.

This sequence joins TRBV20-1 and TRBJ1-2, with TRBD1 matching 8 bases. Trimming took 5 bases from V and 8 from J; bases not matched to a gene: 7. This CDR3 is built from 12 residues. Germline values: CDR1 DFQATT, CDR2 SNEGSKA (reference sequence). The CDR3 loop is CSAGQGLRGYTF. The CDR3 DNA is TGCAGTGCTGGACAGGGCTTACGGGGCTACACCTTC.

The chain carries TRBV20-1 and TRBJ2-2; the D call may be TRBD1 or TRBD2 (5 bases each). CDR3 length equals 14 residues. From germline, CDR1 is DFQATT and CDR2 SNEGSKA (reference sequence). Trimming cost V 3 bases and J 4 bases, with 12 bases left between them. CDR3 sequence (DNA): TGCAGTGCTAGTCCCGGGGCCCTCACCGGGGAGCTGTTTTTT. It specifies CSASPGALTGELFF.